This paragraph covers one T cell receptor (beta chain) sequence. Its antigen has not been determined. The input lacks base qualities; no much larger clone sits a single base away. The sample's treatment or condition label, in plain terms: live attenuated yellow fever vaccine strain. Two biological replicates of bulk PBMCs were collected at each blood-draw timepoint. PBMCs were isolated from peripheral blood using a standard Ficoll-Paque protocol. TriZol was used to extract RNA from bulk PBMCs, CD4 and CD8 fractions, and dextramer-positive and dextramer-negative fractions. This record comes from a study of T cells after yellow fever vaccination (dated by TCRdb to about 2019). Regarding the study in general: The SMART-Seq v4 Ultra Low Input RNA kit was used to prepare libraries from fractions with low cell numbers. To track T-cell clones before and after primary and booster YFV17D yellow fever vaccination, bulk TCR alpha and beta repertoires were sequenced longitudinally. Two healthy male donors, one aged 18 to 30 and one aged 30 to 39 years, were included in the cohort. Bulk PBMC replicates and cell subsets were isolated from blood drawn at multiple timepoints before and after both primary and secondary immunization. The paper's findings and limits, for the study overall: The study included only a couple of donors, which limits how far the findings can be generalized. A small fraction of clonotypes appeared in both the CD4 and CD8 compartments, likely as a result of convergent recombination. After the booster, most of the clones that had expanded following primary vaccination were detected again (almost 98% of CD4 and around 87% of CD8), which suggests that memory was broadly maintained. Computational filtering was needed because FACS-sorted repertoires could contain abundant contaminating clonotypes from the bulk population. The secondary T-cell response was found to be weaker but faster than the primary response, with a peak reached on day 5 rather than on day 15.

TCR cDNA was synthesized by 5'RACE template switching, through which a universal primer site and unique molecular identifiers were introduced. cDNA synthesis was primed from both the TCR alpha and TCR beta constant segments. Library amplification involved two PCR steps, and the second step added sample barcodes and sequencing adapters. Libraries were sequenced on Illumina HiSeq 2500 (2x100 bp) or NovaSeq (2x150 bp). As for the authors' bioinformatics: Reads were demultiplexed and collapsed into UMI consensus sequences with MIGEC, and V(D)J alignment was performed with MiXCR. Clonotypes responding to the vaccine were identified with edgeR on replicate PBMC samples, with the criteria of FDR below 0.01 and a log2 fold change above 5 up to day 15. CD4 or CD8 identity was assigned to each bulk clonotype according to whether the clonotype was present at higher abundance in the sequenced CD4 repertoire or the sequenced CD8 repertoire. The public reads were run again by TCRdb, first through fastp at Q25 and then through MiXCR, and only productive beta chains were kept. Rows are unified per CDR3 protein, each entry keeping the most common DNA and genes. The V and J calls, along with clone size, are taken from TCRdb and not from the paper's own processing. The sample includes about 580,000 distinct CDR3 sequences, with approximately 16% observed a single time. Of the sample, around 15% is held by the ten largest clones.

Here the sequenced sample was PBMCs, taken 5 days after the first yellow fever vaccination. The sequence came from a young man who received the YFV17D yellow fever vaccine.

The CDR3 protein: CSATSTGAANIQYF. The DNA sequence is as follows: TGCAGTGCTACCTCGACAGGGGCGGCTAACATTCAGTACTTC. The chain is assembled from TRBV20-1 and TRBJ2-4; TRBD1 agrees with 8 junctional bases. Including the terminal cysteine and phenylalanine, the CDR3 comprises 14 residues. The sequence is cut down to CDR3 DNA, 42 bases in frame from base 1. The germline V gene (reference sequence) yields DFQATT for CDR1 and SNEGSKA for CDR2. Trimming removed 4 bases from V and 7 bases from J; the gene matches leave 9 bases unexplained.